One and the same sample provided the 7 T cell receptor beta chains below, sequenced in a study of PD-1 blockade in classical Hodgkin lymphoma. Time point meaning: newly diagnosed, previously untreated cHL patient sample. Here immunoSEQ multiplex PCR was the method, and the copy in TCRdb shows in-frame clones only, minus some. The repertoire holds tens of thousands of clones, with approximately 90% as singletons. Sequenced material: peripheral blood mononuclear cells (PBMCs). The receptor set was obtained from a human donor with classical Hodgkin lymphoma.

The genes are TRBV5-1 and TRBJ1-1; 7 positions match TRBD1. The germline gives CDR1 SGHRS, CDR2 YFSETQ. V lost 3 bases to trimming and J lost 0 bases; unmatched junction nucleotides: 11. The CDR3 covers 17 residues. The CDR3 DNA follows: TGCGCCAGCAGCTCGACAGGGTACGGTTTTATGAACACTGAAGCTTTCTTT. Protein product: CASSSTGYGFMNTEAFF.

This clone is a singleton in its sample. DNA for the CDR3: TGTGCCAGCAGCCCGGATGGGCGTTCGAATGAGCAGTTCTTC. Translating gives CASSPDGRSNEQFF. The chain couples TRBV9 to TRBJ2-1, with D unclear. The CDR3 is 14 amino acids. V was trimmed by 4 bases and J by 7 bases, leaving 15 bases between them. Germline assignment: CDR1 SGDLS and CDR2 YYNGEE.

This sequence joins TRBV28 and TRBJ2-3, with 9 bases identical to TRBD1. The V segment lost 8 bases and the J segment 2 bases; nucleotides outside the gene matches: 5. Germline CDR1 and CDR2: MDHEN and SYDVKM. This CDR3 has 14 residues. As DNA, the CDR3 is TGTGCCAGCGGAGGGACAGGGTACACAGATACGCAGTATTTT. Translation gives CASGGTGYTDTQYF.

The CDR3: CASSLDNLNMNTEAFF. In DNA, the CDR3 is TGTGCCAGCAGCTTGGACAATCTAAACATGAACACTGAAGCTTTCTTT. This sequence joins TRBV5-8 and TRBJ1-1, with D unresolved. Per the germline V gene, CDR1 is SGHTS and CDR2 is YDEGEE. This CDR3 is built from 16 residues. V was clipped by 0 bases and J by 0 bases, with 12 bases between them.

The chain joins TRBV7-9 to TRBJ2-7; 12 positions agree with TRBD2. V lost 2 bases and J lost 4; bases outside the gene matches: 3. Germline V gene lookup returns CDR1 SEHNR and CDR2 FQNEAQ (reference sequence). The CDR3 is 15 amino acids. The CDR3 protein is CASSLMTSGGYEQYF. CDR3 DNA sequence: TGTGCCAGCAGCTTAATGACTAGCGGGGGTTACGAGCAGTACTTC.

This clone was seen once. The chain links TRBV28 to TRBJ2-6; D unclear. Germline V gene sequence: CDR1 MDHEN, CDR2 SYDVKM. The CDR3 has 14 residues. Trimming shortened V by 11 bases and J by 2 bases, and 13 bases separated the two germline ends. This chain's CDR3 is CAANGNAGANVLTF. For the CDR3, the DNA is TGTGCCGCAAACGGTAACGCTGGGGCCAACGTCCTGACTTTC.

The rearrangement uses TRBV5-1 and TRBJ2-1; D is perhaps TRBD2 (6 bases). Germline V lookup: CDR1 SGHRS, CDR2 YFSETQ. CDR3 length equals 16 residues. The germline V and J ends were trimmed by 4 bases and 5 bases, with 19 bases remaining between them. The CDR3 coding sequence is TGCGCCAGCAGCATGCAGCGTGGTAGCGGCAACAATGAGCAGTTCTTC. Residues: CASSMQRGSGNNEQFF.